The 25 T cell receptor beta chains in this list originate from one sample, sequenced in a study of cytomegalovirus exposure and HLA in healthy donors. The primer mix had 60 Vbeta and 13 Jbeta primers. Assay used: immunoSEQ multiplex PCR; TCRdb lists only in-frame clones, some missing. The data contain 140,000 to 150,000 clones, roughly three quarters of them singletons. The sequenced material came from PBMCs. These receptors originate from a female donor in good health and CMV-seronegative.

The J gene is TRBJ1-1, the V gene TRBV19, with TRBD1 identical over 11 bases. With V trimmed by 3 bases and J by 4 bases, 4 bases remained unmatched. Germline V gives CDR1 LNHDA, CDR2 SQIVND (reference sequence). The CDR3 spans 15 residues. The CDR3 bases are TGTGCCAGTAGTATCCCCGGGACAGGGGGCACTGAAGCTTTCTTT. This translates into CASSIPGTGGTEAFF.

The rearrangement uses TRBV28 and TRBJ1-4; D unclear. Trimming took off 2 bases at V and 14 bases at J, with 9 bases between the two ends. This CDR3 spans 11 amino acids. CDR1 is MDHEN and CDR2 is SYDVKM in the germline V gene. The CDR3: CASSLGRRLFF. For the CDR3, the DNA is TGTGCCAGCAGTTTAGGAAGGAGGCTGTTTTTT.

The chain employs TRBV2 and TRBJ1-2, with D perhaps TRBD1 (6 bases). This CDR3 has 12 amino acids. Trimming shortened V by 4 bases and J by 4 bases, and 7 bases separated the two germline ends. CDR1 SNHLY and CDR2 FYNNEI come from the germline V gene. The CDR3 nucleotides are TGTGCCAGCAGTGGACAGGCCTATGGCTACACCTTC. Residues: CASSGQAYGYTF.

A few counts support this clone. The chain joins TRBV7-9 to TRBJ1-2; 9 positions agree with TRBD1. The CDR3 consists of 14 residues. V trimming: 1 base; J trimming: 8 bases; junction bases outside the gene matches: 5. CDR1 and CDR2 from the germline V gene are SEHNR and FQNEAQ (reference sequence). In DNA, the CDR3 is TGTGCCAGCAGCTTAGTTTGGACAGGGGAAGGCTACACCTTC. It is translated as CASSLVWTGEGYTF.

The V and J genes are TRBV18 and TRBJ1-2; D unresolved. CDR1 is KGHSH, CDR2 LQKENI, per germline. V was trimmed by 0 bases and J by 6 bases, leaving 5 bases between them. The CDR3 is made up of 12 amino acids. CDR3 protein: CASSPPEDGYTF. As DNA, the CDR3 is TGTGCCAGCTCACCACCCGAGGATGGCTACACCTTC. Complete variable domain (other parts from reference TRBV18 and TRBJ1-2): NAGVMQNPRHLVRRRGQEARLRCSPMKGHSHVYWYRQLPEEGLKFMVYLQKENIIDESGMPKERFSAEFPKEGPSILRIQQVVRGDSAAYFCASSPPEDGYTFGSGTRLTVV.

V is TRBV15 and J is TRBJ2-5, with a possible D match to TRBD2 (6 bases). Trimming pared 2 bases from V and 5 bases from J, leaving 15 bases between. The CDR3 length is 15 residues. Germline V gives CDR1 LNHNV, CDR2 YYDKDF (reference sequence). The CDR3: CATSRSGTPWETQYF. The CDR3 DNA reads as TGTGCCACCAGCAGATCGGGGACTCCTTGGGAGACCCAGTACTTC.

This clone came up once. The chain combines TRBV9 with TRBJ2-2; 8 nucleotides align to TRBD1. The CDR3 has 15 residues. The trim removed 4 bases at V and 5 bases at J, leaving 7 bases unmatched. Germline V gene data show CDR1 as SGDLS and CDR2 as YYNGEE. As DNA, the CDR3 is TGTGCCAGCAGCTCCCAAACAGGGGGTACCGGGGAGCTGTTTTTT. It yields the protein CASSSQTGGTGELFF.

For this clone: Compared with germline, one end of the junction differs, possibly owing to a read error. Other DNA sequences in the same sample also yield this CDR3. The CDR3 DNA reads TGTGCCAGCAGTGGGGCCGGCAACCAGCCCCAGCATTTT. Translated, it gives CASSGAGNQPQHF. The chain uses TRBV2 and TRBJ1-5; D unresolved. Germline V CDR1 and CDR2: SNHLY, FYNNEI. There are 13 residues in the CDR3. Complete variable domain (other parts from reference TRBV2 and TRBJ1-5): EPEVTQTPSHQVTQMGQEVILRCVPISNHLYFYWYRQILGQKVEFLVSFYNNEISEKSEIFDDQFSVERPDGSNFTLKIRSTKLEDSAMYFCASSGAGNQPQHFGDGTRLSIL.

The V gene is TRBV6-5, the J gene TRBJ1-2; D unclear. Per the germline V gene, CDR1 is MNHEY and CDR2 is SVGAGI. The CDR3 loop spans 15 amino acids. V lost 8 bases and J 4 bases, leaving 20 bases between the germline ends. The CDR3 sequence is CASSSGEFRTYGYTF. Written as DNA, the CDR3 is TGTGCCAGCTCTTCCGGGGAGTTTCGGACCTATGGCTACACCTTC.

V is TRBV6-4 and J is TRBJ1-6, with D possibly matching TRBD1 (5 bases). CDR1 MRHNA and CDR2 SNTAGT come from the germline V gene. This CDR3 spans 15 amino acids. The V end lost 3 bases, the J end lost 9 bases, and 15 bases lay between the germline ends. CDR3 nucleotides: TGTGCCAGCAGTGAACGGCCTATTAGGGGTTCACCCCTCCACTTT. Translated, it gives CASSERPIRGSPLHF.

This chain connects TRBV5-1 to TRBJ1-4; tentatively, D is TRBD1 (5 bases). Deletions cut 3 bases from V and 2 bases from J, with 23 bases between. Germline CDR1 and CDR2: SGHRS and YFSETQ. CDR3 length: 19 residues. CDR3 bases: TGCGCCAGCAGCTCGGGGGTCCGGGGAGCTAAGGGGACTAATGAAAAACTGTTTTTT. It is translated as CASSSGVRGAKGTNEKLFF.

The table lists this clone with a few counts. DNA for the CDR3: TGCGCCAGCAGCCAAGTTGCGGAGGCAAGCTCCTACGAGCAGTACTTC. Translating gives CASSQVAEASSYEQYF. The chain couples TRBV4-1 to TRBJ2-7, with D perhaps TRBD2 (5 bases). CDR1 and CDR2 (germline): MGHRA, YSYEKL. The V and J ends lost 1 base and 0 bases respectively, with 13 bases between them. The CDR3 is 16 residues long.

The chain couples TRBV28 to TRBJ2-7, with TRBD1 identical over 7 bases. V lost 3 bases to trimming and J lost 2 bases; unmatched junction nucleotides: 4. CDR1 and CDR2 from the germline V gene are MDHEN and SYDVKM. The CDR3 spans 14 residues. CDR3 sequence (DNA): TGTGCCAGCAGTTTCCCGGGACAGACCTACGAGCAGTACTTC. Encoded protein: CASSFPGQTYEQYF. Full variable domain (missing parts from reference TRBV28 and TRBJ2-7): DVKVTQSSRYLVKRTGEKVFLECVQDMDHENMFWYRQDPGLGLRLIYFSYDVKMKEKGDIPEGYSVSREKKERFSLILESASTNQTSMYLCASSFPGQTYEQYFGPGTRLTVT.

This rearrangement joins TRBV13 to TRBJ2-7, with 9 nucleotides matching TRBD2. Germline CDR1 and CDR2: PRHDT and FYEKMQ (reference sequence). Unmatched junction bases numbered 8, after V lost 5 bases and J lost 3 bases. CDR3 length: 15 residues. CDR3 sequence: CASSRRLAVFYEQYF. The CDR3 DNA reads as TGTGCCAGCAGCCGACGACTAGCGGTTTTCTACGAGCAGTACTTC. Together with reference TRBV13 and TRBJ2-7, the CDR3 gives the full variable domain: AAGVIQSPRHLIKEKRETATLKCYPIPRHDTVYWYQQGPGQDPQFLISFYEKMQSDKGSIPDRFSAQQFSDYHSELNMSSLELGDSALYFCASSRRLAVFYEQYFGPGTRLTVT.

This chain connects TRBV27 to TRBJ1-2; no reliable D call. Trimming took 6 bases from V and 4 from J, leaving 12 bases between them. Germline V lookup: CDR1 MNHEY, CDR2 SMNVEV (reference sequence). There are 13 residues in the CDR3. In DNA form, the CDR3 reads TGTGCCAGCAGCCCGGAGTTGGGCTATGGCTACACCTTC. Translated: CASSPELGYGYTF.

This sequence joins TRBV29-1 and TRBJ2-1; perhaps TRBD2 as D (6 bases). Trimming stripped 4 bases from V and 4 bases from J, with 14 bases between. The germline CDR1 and CDR2 sequences are SQVTM and ANQGSEA. CDR3 length: 14 amino acids. CDR3 in DNA: TGCAGCGTTGCAGTATCTAGCGCATACAATGAGCAGTTCTTC. Translated, it gives CSVAVSSAYNEQFF.

The CDR3 DNA sequence: TGTGCCAGCAGCTCACTATGGACAGGGAGTGGAAACACCATATATTTT. Its protein is CASSSLWTGSGNTIYF. The chain recombines TRBV7-9 with TRBJ1-3; 8 bases fit TRBD1. The V and J ends lost 4 bases and 3 bases, in that order; junction bases with no gene match: 8. The germline V gene has CDR1 SEHNR and CDR2 FQNEAQ (reference sequence). The CDR3 sequence is 16 residues long.

V and J are TRBV5-6 and TRBJ1-4; 11 bases fit TRBD1. J was trimmed by 0 bases and V by 5 bases; bases with no gene match: 6. Germline CDR1 is SGHDT and CDR2 is YYEEEE. The CDR3 spans 17 residues. The CDR3 region has the DNA TGTGCCAGCAGAGGGGACAGGGGGACTGCAACTAATGAAAAACTGTTTTTT. Its protein product is CASRGDRGTATNEKLFF. Full variable domain (missing parts from reference TRBV5-6 and TRBJ1-4): DAGVTQSPTHLIKTRGQQVTLRCSPKSGHDTVSWYQQALGQGPQFIFQYYEEEERQRGNFPDRFSGHQFPNYSSELNVNALLLGDSALYLCASRGDRGTATNEKLFFGSGTQLSVL.

This clone was observed once. The rearrangement joins TRBV9 to TRBJ1-1; unclear D gene. In germline, CDR1 is SGDLS, CDR2 YYNGEE. The CDR3 length is 13 residues. The V and J ends lost 4 bases and 4 bases respectively, with 11 bases between them. CDR3 protein: CASSLRAGTEAFF. The CDR3 coding sequence is TGTGCCAGCAGCCTCCGGGCGGGCACTGAAGCTTTCTTT.

This chain links TRBV27 with TRBJ2-7; 7 bases fit TRBD1. This CDR3 contains 15 residues. Losses at the gene ends were 1 base for V and 2 bases for J; bases not matched to a gene: 5. CDR1 is MNHEY and CDR2 is SMNVEV in the germline V gene (reference sequence). The CDR3 DNA follows: TGTGCCAGCAGTTTATTCGGGACAGAGGCCTACGAGCAGTACTTC. It codes for CASSLFGTEAYEQYF.

The chain is built from TRBV5-1 and TRBJ2-1, with 8 bases identical to TRBD2. J gave up 5 bases and V 3 bases, and 7 bases lay outside the gene matches. Germline values: CDR1 SGHRS, CDR2 YFSETQ. This CDR3 region has 15 residues. DNA for the CDR3: TGCGCCAGCAGCTCGGTCTTAGCGGGAAACAATGAGCAGTTCTTC. Protein product: CASSSVLAGNNEQFF.

This clone has more than one count but fewer than ten. J is TRBJ1-6 and V is TRBV27, with 8 nucleotides matching TRBD1. Germline V gene data show CDR1 as MNHEY and CDR2 as SMNVEV (reference sequence). This CDR3 is built from 14 residues. V lost 7 bases, J lost 13 bases, and 12 bases stayed unmatched. This chain's CDR3 is CASTRGTGRGPLHF. Written as DNA, the CDR3 is TGTGCCAGCACTCGCGGGACAGGAAGGGGTCCCCTCCACTTT.

The rearrangement links TRBV6-1 to TRBJ2-7, with 13 bases matching TRBD2. V lost 6 bases, J lost 3 bases, and 5 bases stayed unmatched. The CDR3 runs 15 residues. Germline V gives CDR1 MNHNS, CDR2 SASEGT. The CDR3 nucleotides read TGTGCCAGCAGCTACGGACTAGCGGGGGACTACGAGCAGTACTTC. Amino acids: CASSYGLAGDYEQYF.

This clone is medium-sized (0.01 to 0.1%). V and J are TRBV6-1 and TRBJ1-4; D remains ambiguous. Germline lookup yields CDR1 MNHNS and CDR2 SASEGT. This CDR3 spans 15 amino acids. The ends were cut back, 3 bases at V and 7 bases at J, with 15 bases in the middle. This CDR3 is CASSDRPDSAEKLFF. The CDR3 nucleotides read TGTGCCAGCAGTGATAGACCGGACTCGGCTGAAAAACTGTTTTTT.

This chain joins TRBV9 and TRBJ2-2, with TRBD2 matching 15 bases. Germline CDR1 is SGDLS and CDR2 is YYNGEE. The CDR3 loop spans 17 amino acids. V lost 4 bases to trimming and J lost 1 base; unmatched junction nucleotides: 2. The CDR3 bases are TGTGCCAGCAGCCGGGGACTAGCGGGGGGGAACACCGGGGAGCTGTTTTTT. Protein: CASSRGLAGGNTGELFF.